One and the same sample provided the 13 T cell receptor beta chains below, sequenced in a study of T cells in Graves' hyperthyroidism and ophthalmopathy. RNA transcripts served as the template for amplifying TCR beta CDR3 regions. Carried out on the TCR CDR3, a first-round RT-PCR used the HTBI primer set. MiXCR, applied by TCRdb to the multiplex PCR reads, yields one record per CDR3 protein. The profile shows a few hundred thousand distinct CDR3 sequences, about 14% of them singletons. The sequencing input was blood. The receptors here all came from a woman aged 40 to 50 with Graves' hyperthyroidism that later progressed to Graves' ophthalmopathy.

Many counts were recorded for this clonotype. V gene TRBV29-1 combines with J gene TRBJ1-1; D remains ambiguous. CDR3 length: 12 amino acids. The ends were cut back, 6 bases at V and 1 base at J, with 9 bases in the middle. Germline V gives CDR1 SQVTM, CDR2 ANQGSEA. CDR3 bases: TGCAGCGTAAAGGGAGCGAACACTGAAGCTTTCTTT. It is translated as CSVKGANTEAFF. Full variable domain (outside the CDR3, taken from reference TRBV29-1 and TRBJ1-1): SAVISQKPSRDICQRGTSLTIQCQVDSQVTMMFWYRQQPGQSLTLIATANQGSEATYESGFVIDKFPISRPNLTFSTLTVSNMSPEDSSIYLCSVKGANTEAFFGQGTRLTVV.

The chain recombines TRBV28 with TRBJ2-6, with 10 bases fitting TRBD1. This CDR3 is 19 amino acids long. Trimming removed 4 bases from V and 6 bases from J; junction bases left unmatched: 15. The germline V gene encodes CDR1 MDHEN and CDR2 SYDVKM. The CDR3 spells CASSSGQGGPFAEANVLTF. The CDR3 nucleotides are TGTGCCAGCAGTTCCGGACAGGGGGGGCCCTTTGCTGAGGCCAACGTCCTGACTTTC.

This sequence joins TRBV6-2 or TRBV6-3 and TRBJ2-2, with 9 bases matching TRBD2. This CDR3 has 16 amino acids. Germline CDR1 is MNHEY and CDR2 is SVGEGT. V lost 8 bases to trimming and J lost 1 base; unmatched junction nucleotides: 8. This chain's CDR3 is CASQGTSRMNTGELFF. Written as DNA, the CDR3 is TGTGCCAGCCAGGGGACTAGCAGAATGAACACCGGGGAGCTGTTTTTT.

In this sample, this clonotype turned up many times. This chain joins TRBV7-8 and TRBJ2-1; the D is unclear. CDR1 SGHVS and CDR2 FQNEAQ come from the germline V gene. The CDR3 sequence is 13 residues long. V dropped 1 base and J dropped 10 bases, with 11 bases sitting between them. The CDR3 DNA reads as TGTGCCAGCAGCTTAGGTCTCACGAAAGAGCAGTTCTTC. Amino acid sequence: CASSLGLTKEQFF.

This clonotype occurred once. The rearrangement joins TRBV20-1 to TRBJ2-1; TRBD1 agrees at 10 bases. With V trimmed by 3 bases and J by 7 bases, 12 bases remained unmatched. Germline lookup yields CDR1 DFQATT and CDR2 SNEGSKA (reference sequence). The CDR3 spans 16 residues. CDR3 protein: CSASRPDRGLGNEQFF. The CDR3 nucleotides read TGCAGTGCTAGTCGTCCGGACAGGGGGTTGGGAAATGAGCAGTTCTTC.

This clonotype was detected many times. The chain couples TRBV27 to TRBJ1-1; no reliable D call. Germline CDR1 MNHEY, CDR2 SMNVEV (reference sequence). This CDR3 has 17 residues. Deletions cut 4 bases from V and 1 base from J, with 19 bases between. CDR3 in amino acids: CASSSTGLPYSNTEAFF. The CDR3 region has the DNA TGTGCCAGCAGTTCAACCGGGCTGCCATATTCGAACACTGAAGCTTTCTTT.

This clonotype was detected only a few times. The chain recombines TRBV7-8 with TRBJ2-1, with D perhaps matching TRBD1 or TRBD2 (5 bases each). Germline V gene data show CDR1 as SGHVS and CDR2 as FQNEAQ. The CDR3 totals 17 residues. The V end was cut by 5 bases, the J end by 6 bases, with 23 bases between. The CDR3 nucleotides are TGTGCCAGCAGCCCCTATGAGGGCCCAAACGGGGCCAATGAGCAGTTCTTC. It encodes CASSPYEGPNGANEQFF.

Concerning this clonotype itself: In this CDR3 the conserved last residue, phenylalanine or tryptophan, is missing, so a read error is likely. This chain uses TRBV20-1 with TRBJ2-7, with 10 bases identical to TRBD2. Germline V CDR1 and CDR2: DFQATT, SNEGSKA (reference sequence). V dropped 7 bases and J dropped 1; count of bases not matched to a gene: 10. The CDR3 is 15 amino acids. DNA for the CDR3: TGCAGTGGGGGGTTTAGCGGGAGGTTTTCCTACGAGCAGTACCTC. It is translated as CSGGFSGRFSYEQYL.

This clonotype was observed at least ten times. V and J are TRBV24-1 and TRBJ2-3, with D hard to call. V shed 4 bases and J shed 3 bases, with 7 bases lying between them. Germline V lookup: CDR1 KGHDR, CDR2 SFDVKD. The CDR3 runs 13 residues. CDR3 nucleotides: TGTGCCACCAGTGACCCTACAACAGATACGCAGTATTTT. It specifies CATSDPTTDTQYF.

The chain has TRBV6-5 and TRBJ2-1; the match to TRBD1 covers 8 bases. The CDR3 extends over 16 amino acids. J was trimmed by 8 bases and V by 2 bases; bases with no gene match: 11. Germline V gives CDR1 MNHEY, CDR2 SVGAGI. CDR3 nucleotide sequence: TGTGCCAGCAGTTACAGTTGGGACAGGTTGGTCTATGAGCAGTTCTTC. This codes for CASSYSWDRLVYEQFF.

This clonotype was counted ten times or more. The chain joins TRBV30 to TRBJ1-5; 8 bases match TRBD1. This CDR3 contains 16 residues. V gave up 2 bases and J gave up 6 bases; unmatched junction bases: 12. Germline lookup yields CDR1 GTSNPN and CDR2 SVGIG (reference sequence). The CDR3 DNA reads TGTGCCTGGAGTTGGGGACAGGCCGTTGTGAGTCAGCCCCAGCATTTT. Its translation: CAWSWGQAVVSQPQHF.

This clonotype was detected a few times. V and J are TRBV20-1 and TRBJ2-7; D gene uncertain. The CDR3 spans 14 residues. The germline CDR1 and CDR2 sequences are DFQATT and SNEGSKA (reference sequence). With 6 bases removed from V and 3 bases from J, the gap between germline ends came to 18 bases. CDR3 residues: CSATGAVPDYEQYF. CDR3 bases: TGCAGTGCCACCGGTGCAGTTCCTGACTACGAGCAGTACTTC.

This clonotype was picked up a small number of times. For the CDR3, the DNA is TGCAGTGCTAGTCAACCAATCGGGGGCTCGGGCGAGCAGTACTTC. This encodes CSASQPIGGSGEQYF. The chain couples TRBV20-1 to TRBJ2-7, with D perhaps assigned TRBD1 or TRBD2 (6 bases each). The germline V gene has CDR1 DFQATT and CDR2 SNEGSKA (reference sequence). The V gene lost 3 bases and the J gene lost 6 bases, with 21 bases spanning the gap. The CDR3 runs to 15 residues.